Included here is one T cell receptor beta chain sequence, with context. Its matching antigen is unknown. The read halts 3 residues ahead of the CDR3 end, with the missing end drawn from the germline J gene. The record originates from a study of T cells in women clearing cervical HPV infection. Across the study: Control women cleared a single incident HPV16 infection within 12 months. Case blood drawn at lesion detection; control blood after infection cleared.

Assay used: immunoSEQ multiplex PCR; TCRdb lists only in-frame clones, some missing. Seen in this sample are about 23,000 clones; the ten most common clones hold about 23%. Findings and limits, study-wide: CIN3+ cases had significantly higher TCR richness than controls; evenness did not differ.

Per the germline V gene, CDR1 is LNHDA and CDR2 is SQIVND (reference sequence). CDR3 length: 19 amino acids. J was trimmed by 0 bases and V by 1 base; bases with no gene match: 7. The rearrangement uses TRBV19 and TRBJ2-4; 12 nucleotides align to TRBD1. The source of this sequence is a woman aged 18 to 69 with a cervical HPV16 infection that either progressed to CIN3+ or cleared (not recorded which). The material sequenced was blood buffy coat. The CDR3 protein is CASSIAGTGGMTAKNIQYF. Partial CDR3 DNA: TGTGCCAGTAGTATAGCCGGGACAGGGGGCATGACAGCCAAAAACATT.